Below are 32 T cell receptor beta chains sequenced from a single sample in a study of metastatic and nonmetastatic thyroid tumors. MiXCR was used by TCRdb to re-call the PCR reads. The sample carries tens of thousands of clones, 15% to 20% recorded once. Thyroid surgery took place with no prior treatment in any patient. Sequencing used blood. These receptors came from a male donor with papillary thyroid cancer or a benign thyroid nodule (not recorded which). Some clones in this sample may be carry-over from other donors' samples.

In regard to this clone: Given a much more abundant clone one base away, this may be a read error. J is TRBJ2-3 and V is TRBV9; 14 bases map to TRBD2. V dropped 3 bases and J dropped 7; count of bases not matched to a gene: 7. There are 16 residues in the CDR3. Germline values: CDR1 SGDLS, CDR2 YYNGEE. CDR3 sequence reads: CASSAGLAGATYTQYF. For the CDR3, the DNA is TGTGCCAGCAGCGCGGGACTAGCGGGGGCGACATATACGCAGTATTTT.

On this clone: A much larger clone lies one base from this, so it may be a read error. The chain combines TRBV5-1 with TRBJ2-5; D is ambiguous. CDR3 length: 16 residues. CDR1 and CDR2 (germline): SGHRS, YFSETQ. The V gene lost 2 bases and the J gene lost 4 bases, with 18 bases spanning the gap. The chain's CDR3 is CASSFFVGPSVETQYF. CDR3 DNA: TGCGCCAGCAGCTTCTTTGTCGGTCCCTCGGTAGAGACCCAGTACTTC. Together with reference TRBV5-1 and TRBJ2-5, the CDR3 gives the full variable domain: KAGVTQTPRYLIKTRGQQVTLSCSPISGHRSVSWYQQTPGQGLQFLFEYFSETQRNKGNFPGRFSGRQFSNSRSEMNVSTLELGDSALYLCASSFFVGPSVETQYFGPGTRLLVL.

With regard to this clone: Germline is not matched at one junction end, which may reflect a read error. The V call is TRBV6-4, the J call TRBJ2-1, with 10 bases identical to TRBD2. This CDR3 is 15 amino acids long. Germline values: CDR1 MRHNA, CDR2 SNTAGT. CDR3 nucleotides: TGTGCAAGCAGCGAGAGCGGGGGGGCCTCCGGTGGGCAGTTCTTC. Translation: CASSESGGASGGQFF.

This clone showed up many times. This sample includes further DNA sequences coding for the same CDR3. The genes are TRBV20-1 and TRBJ2-3; D not certain. V was cut by 6 bases and J by 2 bases, with 9 bases left in between. Per germline, CDR1 DFQATT and CDR2 SNEGSKA (reference sequence). There are 12 residues in the CDR3. The CDR3: CSASRPTDTQYF. In DNA form, the CDR3 reads TGCAGTGCCTCCCGCCCCACAGATACGCAGTATTTT.

This clone turned up a few times. Since a much larger clone is just one base distant, this may be a read error. Additional DNA sequences in this sample encode the identical CDR3. V is TRBV24-1 and J is TRBJ2-4; a possible D gene is TRBD2 (6 bases). Trimming removed 5 bases at V and 4 bases at J, with 8 bases between. In germline, CDR1 is KGHDR, CDR2 SFDVKD. CDR3 length: 13 residues. The CDR3 spells CATSAAGKNIQYF. CDR3 DNA: TGTGCCACCAGTGCCGCGGGGAAAAACATTCAGTACTTC.

This clone has at least ten counts. The gene calls are TRBV4-1 and TRBJ2-2; D unresolved. V was clipped by 0 bases and J by 4 bases, with 6 bases between them. CDR1 is MGHRA and CDR2 is YSYEKL in the germline V gene. This CDR3 is built from 14 residues. CDR3 sequence (DNA): TGCGCCAGCAGCCAAGATACGTTCACCGGGGAGCTGTTTTTT. Translating gives CASSQDTFTGELFF.

A word on this clone: This could be a read error, since a much larger clone is one nucleotide away. V and J are TRBV12-3 or TRBV12-4 and TRBJ2-5, with D tentatively TRBD1 (6 bases). The CDR3 totals 13 residues. V was cut by 5 bases and J by 8 bases, with 15 bases left in between. The DNA for the CDR3 is TGTGCCAGCAGTCCAAAGGGGGATTTTACCCAGTACTTC. The encoded protein is CASSPKGDFTQYF.

Note on this clone: A much bigger clone sits one base away, suggesting this may be a read error. V and J are TRBV4-3 and TRBJ2-2; D remains ambiguous. This CDR3 comprises 16 residues. Germline V gene data show CDR1 as LGHNA and CDR2 as YSLEER. The ends were cut back, 0 bases at V and 6 bases at J, with 14 bases in the middle. The CDR3 spells CASSQDPSVLAGELFF. For the CDR3, the DNA is TGCGCCAGCAGCCAAGATCCCTCTGTGTTAGCCGGGGAGCTGTTTTTT.

This clone appeared many times. This specimen includes other DNA sequences encoding the same CDR3. This sequence joins TRBV6-4 and TRBJ2-1; 14 bases map to TRBD2. The junction had 0 bases not matched to a gene; V was cut back by 3 bases and J by 5 bases. Germline V gene data show CDR1 as MRHNA and CDR2 as SNTAGT. This CDR3 has 15 amino acids. The CDR3 loop is CASSEGLAGDNEQFF. CDR3 in DNA: TGTGCCAGCAGTGAGGGACTAGCGGGAGACAATGAGCAGTTCTTC.

This clone has a count of ten or more. The rearrangement links TRBV6-5 to TRBJ2-3; D unresolved. Trimming left V 0 bases short and J 1 base short, with 5 bases between. Germline V gene sequence: CDR1 MNHEY, CDR2 SVGAGI. There are 14 residues in the CDR3. CDR3 region: CASSYSIRTDTQYF. In DNA, the CDR3 is TGTGCCAGCAGTTACTCCATCCGCACAGATACGCAGTATTTT.

This clone was counted many times. One end of the junction fails to match germline, which may point to a read error. The rearrangement links TRBV12-3 or TRBV12-4 to TRBJ2-1; D might be TRBD1 (5 bases). The CDR3 has 13 residues. CDR3 protein: CASSHHTQGVGIF. CDR3 DNA: TGTGCCAGCAGTCACCATACCCAGGGTGTCGGAATCTTC.

The count of this clone is one. A much larger clone differs by one base, so this may be a read error. The genes are TRBV5-6 and TRBJ2-2; 9 positions match TRBD2. The CDR3 runs to 14 residues. Trimming removed 3 bases from V and 4 bases from J; junction bases left unmatched: 1. Germline V gives CDR1 SGHDT, CDR2 YYEEEE. The CDR3 region is CASSSSGATGELFF. The CDR3 bases are TGTGCCAGCAGCTCTAGCGGGGCCACCGGGGAGCTGTTTTTT.

The V gene is TRBV7-2, the J gene TRBJ2-2; 10 nucleotides line up with TRBD2. Germline V gives CDR1 SGHTA, CDR2 FQGNSA. V lost 1 base, J lost 7 bases, and 3 bases stayed unmatched. CDR3 size: 15 residues. The CDR3 loop reads CASSLVPSGGGELFF. CDR3 DNA sequence: TGTGCCAGCAGCTTAGTCCCTAGCGGGGGCGGGGAGCTGTTTTTT. Using reference TRBV7-2 and TRBJ2-2 for the parts outside the CDR3, the full variable domain is GAGVSQSPSNKVTEKGKDVELRCDPISGHTALYWYRQSLGQGLEFLIYFQGNSAPDKSGLPSDRFSAERTGGSVSTLTIQRTQQEDSAVYLCASSLVPSGGGELFFGEGSRLTVL.

This clone showed up many times. The rearrangement uses TRBV4-3 and TRBJ2-3; TRBD2 might be the D (6 bases). Between the trimmed V and J ends, which lost 3 bases and 0 bases, there was a span of 16 bases. The CDR3 is 17 residues long. CDR1 is LGHNA and CDR2 is YSLEER in the germline V gene. This CDR3 reads CASSQEGSGTSTDTQYF. The CDR3 nucleotides read TGCGCCAGCAGCCAGGAGGGCAGCGGAACTAGCACAGATACGCAGTATTTT.

This clone has at least ten counts. This chain joins TRBV30 and TRBJ2-1; D is uncertain. V lost 2 bases to trimming and J lost 2 bases, with 19 bases between them. In germline, CDR1 is GTSNPN, CDR2 SVGIG (reference sequence). The CDR3 totals 17 residues. The CDR3 DNA is TGTGCCTGGAGTACTAAAAGGGCTGGACGGCCCTACAATGAGCAGTTCTTC. Protein sequence: CAWSTKRAGRPYNEQFF.

This clone was seen ten or more times. Other DNA sequences in this specimen translate into the identical CDR3. This CDR3 is CASSYPDRETTEAFF. As DNA, the CDR3 is TGTGCCAGCAGCTACCCGGACAGGGAGACCACTGAAGCTTTCTTT. The V gene is TRBV5-6, the J gene TRBJ1-1, with 8 bases that match TRBD1. The length of the CDR3 is 15 residues. After removal of 3 bases from V and 4 bases from J, the junction contained 8 bases not matched to a gene. Germline loops: CDR1 SGHDT, CDR2 YYEEEE.

Details on this clone: Being one base from a much bigger clone, this may be a read error. DNA of the CDR3: TGCAGTGCTAGAGTAGGAGACTCCACAGATACGCAGTATTTT. Translating it yields CSARVGDSTDTQYF. The chain joins TRBV20-1 to TRBJ2-3; D is unresolved. V was clipped by 1 base and J by 2 bases, with 10 bases between them. Per germline, CDR1 DFQATT and CDR2 SNEGSKA (reference sequence). This CDR3 has 14 residues.

This clone was observed a few times. This may be a read error: a much more frequent sequence differs by one nucleotide. Other DNA sequences in this specimen translate into the identical CDR3. V usage is TRBV6-1 and J usage is TRBJ2-3; D perhaps matches TRBD2 (6 bases). The CDR3 covers 16 residues. Trimming pared 3 bases from V and 12 bases from J, leaving 25 bases between. Germline-derived CDR1 and CDR2 are MNHNS and SASEGT. CDR3 sequence: CASSDQGGLTTGTQYF. CDR3 DNA sequence: TGTGCCAGCAGTGATCAAGGCGGACTAACCACGGGGACTCAGTATTTT.

This clone turned up a few times. This may stem from a read error, because a much larger clone lies one nucleotide away. The chain recombines TRBV3-1 with TRBJ2-7, with D perhaps matching TRBD2 (5 bases). Trimming pared 3 bases from V and 5 bases from J, leaving 14 bases between. This CDR3 has 14 amino acids. Germline lookup yields CDR1 LGHDT and CDR2 YNNKEL (reference sequence). The CDR3 loop is CASSQSPGLHEQYF. CDR3 in DNA: TGTGCCAGCAGCCAGTCCCCGGGGTTGCACGAGCAGTACTTC.

This clone was observed at least ten times. The V gene is TRBV7-3, the J gene TRBJ2-2, with TRBD1 matching over 10 bases. Germline V gives CDR1 SGHTA, CDR2 FQGTGA. There are 15 residues in the CDR3. The ends lost 4 bases at V and 3 bases at J; junction bases unmatched: 2. This chain's CDR3 is CASSSTGGDTGELFF. The CDR3 DNA reads as TGTGCCAGCAGCTCGACAGGGGGCGACACCGGGGAGCTGTTTTTT.

Remarks on this clone: Sequence at one end of the junction differs from germline and may be a read error. V usage is TRBV28 and J usage is TRBJ1-1; D call uncertain. The CDR3 contains 16 residues. From germline, CDR1 is MDHEN and CDR2 SYDVKM. The CDR3 nucleotides are TGTGCCAGCAGCCAGGTTGAGCGGCTCATGAACACTGAAGCCTTCTTT. This encodes CASSQVERLMNTEAFF.

About this clone itself: It may be a read error: a sequence one base away is much more abundant. The gene calls are TRBV7-8 and TRBJ2-7; a possible D gene is TRBD2 (6 bases). Per the germline V gene, CDR1 is SGHVS and CDR2 is FQNEAQ. This CDR3 comprises 15 residues. The CDR3 nucleotides read TGTGCCAGCAGCTTAATCGACCGATCCTCGGGGGAGCGGTACTTC. It codes for CASSLIDRSSGERYF.

Ten or more counts support this clone. The chain is built from TRBV28 and TRBJ2-3; 8 bases match TRBD1. Germline assignment: CDR1 MDHEN and CDR2 SYDVKM. The CDR3 is 14 residues long. J lost 5 bases, V lost 7 bases, and 8 bases had no gene match. This CDR3 is CASTEDRVEDTQYF. DNA for the CDR3: TGTGCCAGCACCGAGGACAGGGTTGAAGATACGCAGTATTTT.

A few counts support this clone. The chain uses TRBV12-3 or TRBV12-4 and TRBJ2-2, with D tentatively TRBD1 (5 bases). The V gene lost 4 bases and the J gene lost 7 bases, with 13 bases spanning the gap. The CDR3 length is 14 residues. In DNA form, the CDR3 reads TGTGCCAGCAGTTCCCAGGGTAGAATCGGGGAGCTGTTTTTT. Translated: CASSSQGRIGELFF.

The table lists this clone with many counts. V is TRBV19 and J is TRBJ2-2; D is unresolved. With 3 bases removed from V and 7 bases from J, the gap between germline ends came to 9 bases. Germline values: CDR1 LNHDA, CDR2 SQIVND (reference sequence). The CDR3 sequence is 13 residues long. The CDR3 reads CASSIARNGELFF. As DNA, the CDR3 is TGTGCCAGTAGTATCGCGAGGAACGGGGAGCTGTTTTTT. Full variable domain (remainder filled in from reference TRBV19 and TRBJ2-2): DGGITQSPKYLFRKEGQNVTLSCEQNLNHDAMYWYRQDPGQGLRLIYYSQIVNDFQKGDIAEGYSVSREKKESFPLTVTSAQKNPTAFYLCASSIARNGELFFGEGSRLTVL.

The sample holds many counts of this clone. This chain links TRBV19 with TRBJ2-7, with 7 positions matching TRBD2. Germline-derived CDR1 and CDR2 are LNHDA and SQIVND (reference sequence). The CDR3 is made up of 12 amino acids. V lost 6 bases and J lost 3; bases outside the gene matches: 2. The CDR3 loop is CASRGGSYEQYF. Here the CDR3 DNA reads TGTGCCAGTAGGGGGGGGAGCTACGAGCAGTACTTC.

In this sample, this clone turned up many times. This chain uses TRBV9 with TRBJ2-3, with D perhaps matching TRBD1 (5 bases). Germline CDR1 reads SGDLS; CDR2 reads YYNGEE. The V end lost 4 bases, the J end lost 0 bases, and 15 bases lay between the germline ends. This CDR3 is built from 16 residues. Here the CDR3 DNA reads TGTGCCAGCAGCTCGAGGTGGACAACCAGCACAGATACGCAGTATTTT. Translated, it gives CASSSRWTTSTDTQYF.

This clone was seen only a few times. For the CDR3, the DNA is TGTGCCAGCAGTGAAGTCTCTAGCTGCGCGGGTGAGCAGTTCTTC. It encodes CASSEVSSCAGEQFF. This chain uses TRBV6-1 with TRBJ2-1; D possibly corresponds to TRBD2 (5 bases). The CDR3 covers 15 residues. Germline CDR1 is MNHNS and CDR2 is SASEGT. Trimming cost V 1 base and J 9 bases, with 16 bases left between them.

On this clone itself: This may be a read error: a much more frequent sequence differs by one nucleotide. This same CDR3 is encoded by further DNA sequences in the sample. V gene TRBV5-1 combines with J gene TRBJ2-3, with 11 bases aligning to TRBD2. Germline V gene data show CDR1 as SGHRS and CDR2 as YFSETQ. CDR3 size: 16 residues. Trimming took 4 bases from V and 5 from J; bases not matched to a gene: 9. The CDR3 DNA is TGCGCCAGCAGCATAACCGGTACTAGCGGGAGAGATACGCAGTATTTT. Protein: CASSITGTSGRDTQYF.

The chain joins TRBV6-1 to TRBJ1-4, with TRBD1 as a possible D gene (5 bases). The CDR3 is 15 amino acids. V was trimmed by 6 bases and J by 1 base, leaving 12 bases between them. The germline gives CDR1 MNHNS, CDR2 SASEGT. The CDR3 DNA is TGTGCCAGCAGCCGAGAGGGGCAAACTAATGAAAAACTGTTTTTT. This codes for CASSREGQTNEKLFF.

This clone was counted many times. The rearrangement uses TRBV2 and TRBJ2-7; 10 bases agree with TRBD2. Germline V gene lookup returns CDR1 SNHLY and CDR2 FYNNEI. Trimming removed 3 bases from V and 4 bases from J; junction bases left unmatched: 6. CDR3 length: 15 amino acids. CDR3 residues: CASSDSSGGGYEQYF. The CDR3 DNA sequence: TGTGCCAGCAGTGATTCGAGCGGGGGGGGGTACGAGCAGTACTTC.

This clone was counted at least ten times. The V gene is TRBV7-9, the J gene TRBJ2-5; TRBD2 agrees at 13 bases. The CDR3 totals 17 residues. Unmatched junction bases numbered 11, after V lost 5 bases and J lost 5 bases. CDR1 and CDR2 (germline): SEHNR, FQNEAQ (reference sequence). CDR3 bases: TGTGCCAGCAGCCCACCTACCTGGACTAGCGGGGGTGAGACCCAGTACTTC. This gives the protein CASSPPTWTSGGETQYF. The full variable domain, its missing parts supplied by reference TRBV7-9 and TRBJ2-5, is DTGVSQNPRHKITKRGQNVTFRCDPISEHNRLYWYRQTLGQGPEFLTYFQNEAQLEKSRLLSDRFSAERPKGSFSTLEIQRTEQGDSAMYLCASSPPTWTSGGETQYFGPGTRLLVL.